Listed below are T cell receptor beta chains from one sample, sequenced in a study of blood T cell repertoires in COVID-19. TCRdb's table, derived via immunoSEQ multiplex PCR, lists solely in-frame clones and lacks some. The sample lists around 83,000 clones, around 84% occurring once. The sample consisted of peripheral blood. These receptors were obtained from a man older than 75 with active or convalescent COVID-19. The CDR3 runs from the conserved cysteine through the conserved F or W. The order of the fields is J gene, V gene, D gene, CDR3 length, clone size, CDR3 protein, CDR3 DNA. The D gene is left open where the match is weak. The size entry is marked missing in some rows and otherwise reads once, few, many or a size class.

J gene: TRBJ2-3; V gene: TRBV7-3; D gene: -; CDR3 length: 15; clone size: -; CDR3 protein: CASSTQGSSTDTQYF; CDR3 DNA: TGTGCCAGCAGCACTCAGGGGTCTAGCACAGATACGCAGTATTTT
J gene: TRBJ1-2; V gene: TRBV28; D gene: -; CDR3 length: 11; clone size: few; CDR3 protein: CASSLKGSYTF; CDR3 DNA: TGTGCCAGCAGTTTAAAGGGGAGCTACACCTTC
J gene: TRBJ2-6; V gene: TRBV6-2/TRBV6-3; D gene: -; CDR3 length: 15; clone size: -; CDR3 protein: CASSLVDSGANVLTF; CDR3 DNA: TGTGCCAGCAGCCTAGTAGACTCTGGGGCCAACGTCCTGACTTTC
J gene: TRBJ2-2; V gene: TRBV3-1/TRBV3-2; D gene: TRBD1; CDR3 length: 15; clone size: -; CDR3 protein: CASSRGQGAVGELFF; CDR3 DNA: TGTGCCAGCAGCCGGGGACAGGGGGCTGTCGGGGAGCTGTTTTTT
J gene: TRBJ1-4; V gene: TRBV6-6; D gene: -; CDR3 length: 16; clone size: -; CDR3 protein: CASSPLGGATNEKLFF; CDR3 DNA: TGTGCCAGCAGTCCCTTAGGGGGAGCAACTAATGAAAAACTGTTTTTT
J gene: TRBJ1-1; V gene: TRBV6-5; D gene: -; CDR3 length: 14; clone size: -; CDR3 protein: CASSILQVNTEAFF; CDR3 DNA: TGTGCCAGCAGTATTTTACAGGTGAACACTGAAGCTTTCTTT
J gene: TRBJ1-6; V gene: TRBV10-3; D gene: TRBD1; CDR3 length: 16; clone size: -; CDR3 protein: CAISGGLRDRGSPLHF; CDR3 DNA: TGTGCCATCAGTGGAGGCCTTCGGGACAGGGGTTCACCCCTCCACTTT
J gene: TRBJ2-1; V gene: TRBV19; D gene: TRBD1; CDR3 length: 15; clone size: -; CDR3 protein: CASSPTGSRLNEQFF; CDR3 DNA: TGTGCCAGTAGCCCGACAGGGAGTAGGTTAAATGAGCAGTTCTTC
J gene: TRBJ2-3; V gene: TRBV4-2; D gene: -; CDR3 length: 14; clone size: -; CDR3 protein: CASSREGVPDTQYF; CDR3 DNA: TGTGCCAGCAGCCGAGAGGGAGTGCCGGATACGCAGTATTTT
J gene: TRBJ2-3; V gene: TRBV7-9; D gene: -; CDR3 length: 14; clone size: -; CDR3 protein: CASSLGLVGNTQYF; CDR3 DNA: TGTGCCAGCAGCTTAGGACTAGTGGGGAATACGCAGTATTTT
J gene: TRBJ2-6; V gene: TRBV19; D gene: -; CDR3 length: 15; clone size: -; CDR3 protein: CASSSQGEGANVLTF; CDR3 DNA: TGTGCCAGTAGTTCACAGGGAGAAGGGGCCAACGTCCTGACTTTC
J gene: TRBJ2-2; V gene: TRBV11-2; D gene: TRBD1; CDR3 length: 15; clone size: -; CDR3 protein: CASSSTTGATGELFF; CDR3 DNA: TGTGCCAGCAGCTCCACAACAGGGGCGACCGGGGAGCTGTTTTTT
J gene: TRBJ2-5; V gene: TRBV24-1; D gene: -; CDR3 length: 15; clone size: -; CDR3 protein: CATSDRGTAGQTQYF; CDR3 DNA: TGTGCCACCAGTGACCGCGGGACAGCTGGACAGACCCAGTACTTC
J gene: TRBJ1-1; V gene: TRBV5-1; D gene: -; CDR3 length: 15; clone size: -; CDR3 protein: CASSASTVENTEAFF; CDR3 DNA: TGCGCCAGCAGCGCGTCGACAGTTGAGAACACTGAAGCTTTCTTT
J gene: TRBJ1-3; V gene: TRBV2; D gene: TRBD1; CDR3 length: 15; clone size: -; CDR3 protein: CASRRDRGFGNTIYF; CDR3 DNA: TGTGCCAGCAGGCGGGACAGGGGGTTTGGAAACACCATATATTTT
J gene: TRBJ1-6; V gene: TRBV6-1; D gene: -; CDR3 length: 19; clone size: -; CDR3 protein: CASSEVHWTDSSYNSPLHF; CDR3 DNA: TGTGCCAGCAGTGAAGTTCATTGGACCGACAGCTCCTATAATTCACCCCTCCACTTT
J gene: TRBJ2-3; V gene: TRBV5-1; D gene: TRBD2; CDR3 length: 16; clone size: -; CDR3 protein: CASSLETSGGSLTQYF; CDR3 DNA: TGCGCCAGCAGCTTGGAAACTAGCGGGGGATCCCTTACGCAGTATTTT
J gene: TRBJ1-1; V gene: TRBV19; D gene: -; CDR3 length: 15; clone size: -; CDR3 protein: CASSIGTGTGAEAFF; CDR3 DNA: TGTGCCAGTAGTATAGGAACAGGAACTGGAGCTGAAGCTTTCTTT
J gene: TRBJ1-5; V gene: TRBV6-6; D gene: -; CDR3 length: 15; clone size: -; CDR3 protein: CASTGQIEANQPQHF; CDR3 DNA: TGTGCCAGCACCGGACAGATAGAGGCGAATCAGCCCCAGCATTTT
J gene: TRBJ1-3; V gene: TRBV7-2; D gene: TRBD1; CDR3 length: 14; clone size: -; CDR3 protein: CASSYGQGGNTIYF; CDR3 DNA: TGTGCCAGCAGCTACGGACAGGGGGGAAACACCATATATTTT
J gene: TRBJ2-4; V gene: TRBV6-6; D gene: TRBD1; CDR3 length: 15; clone size: -; CDR3 protein: CASSVGTGYFDIQYF; CDR3 DNA: TGTGCCAGCAGCGTAGGGACAGGGTATTTTGACATTCAGTACTTC
J gene: TRBJ1-5; V gene: TRBV5-6; D gene: -; CDR3 length: 17; clone size: -; CDR3 protein: CASSFYVQGVGNQPQHF; CDR3 DNA: TGTGCCAGCAGCTTTTATGTTCAGGGTGTGGGCAATCAGCCCCAGCATTTT
J gene: TRBJ2-2; V gene: TRBV19; D gene: -; CDR3 length: 14; clone size: -; CDR3 protein: CAIPKTGSPGELFF; CDR3 DNA: TGTGCCATCCCAAAAACAGGGTCCCCCGGGGAGCTGTTTTTT
J gene: TRBJ2-5; V gene: TRBV3-1/TRBV3-2; D gene: TRBD2; CDR3 length: 15; clone size: -; CDR3 protein: CASMEPAGIQETQYF; CDR3 DNA: TGTGCCAGCATGGAGCCAGCGGGAATCCAAGAGACCCAGTACTTC
J gene: TRBJ2-3; V gene: TRBV7-2; D gene: -; CDR3 length: 13; clone size: -; CDR3 protein: CASSVTGTDTQYF; CDR3 DNA: TGTGCCAGCAGCGTGACAGGCACAGATACGCAGTATTTT
J gene: TRBJ1-2; V gene: TRBV6-5; D gene: TRBD1; CDR3 length: 16; clone size: -; CDR3 protein: CASSFKAPGQGGGYTF; CDR3 DNA: TGTGCCAGCAGTTTCAAGGCCCCTGGACAGGGTGGGGGCTACACCTTC
J gene: TRBJ1-2; V gene: TRBV7-9; D gene: TRBD1; CDR3 length: 12; clone size: -; CDR3 protein: CASSRDREGYTF; CDR3 DNA: TGTGCCAGCAGCCGCGACAGGGAAGGCTACACCTTC
J gene: TRBJ1-2; V gene: TRBV7-8; D gene: -; CDR3 length: 14; clone size: -; CDR3 protein: CASSLRPGSYGYTF; CDR3 DNA: TGTGCCAGCAGCTTACGCCCAGGGTCCTATGGCTACACCTTC
J gene: TRBJ1-3; V gene: TRBV18; D gene: TRBD1; CDR3 length: 15; clone size: -; CDR3 protein: CASSPRTGDGNTIYF; CDR3 DNA: TGTGCCAGCTCACCACGGACAGGGGATGGAAACACCATATATTTT
J gene: TRBJ2-2; V gene: TRBV6-4; D gene: -; CDR3 length: 13; clone size: -; CDR3 protein: CASSESRGGELFF; CDR3 DNA: TGTGCCAGCAGTGAAAGCAGGGGCGGGGAGCTGTTTTTT
J gene: TRBJ1-1; V gene: TRBV6-6; D gene: -; CDR3 length: 15; clone size: -; CDR3 protein: CASRGGGAGSTEAFF; CDR3 DNA: TGTGCCAGCAGGGGAGGAGGGGCGGGAAGTACTGAAGCTTTCTTT
J gene: TRBJ1-5; V gene: TRBV19; D gene: -; CDR3 length: 13; clone size: few; CDR3 protein: CASSAGSPSAQHF; CDR3 DNA: TGTGCCAGTAGTGCGGGTTCCCCCTCGGCCCAGCATTTT
J gene: TRBJ1-5; V gene: TRBV5-8; D gene: -; CDR3 length: 16; clone size: -; CDR3 protein: CASSLAPGGGNQPQHF; CDR3 DNA: TGTGCCAGCAGCTTGGCCCCGGGGGGAGGAAATCAGCCCCAGCATTTT
J gene: TRBJ1-2; V gene: TRBV18; D gene: -; CDR3 length: 16; clone size: -; CDR3 protein: CASSPNADTRSDGYTF; CDR3 DNA: TGTGCCAGCTCACCAAATGCGGACACAAGGTCAGATGGCTACACCTTC
J gene: TRBJ2-1; V gene: TRBV19; D gene: TRBD2; CDR3 length: 17; clone size: -; CDR3 protein: CASSPPGLAGDYNEQFF; CDR3 DNA: TGTGCCAGTAGCCCGCCGGGACTAGCGGGGGACTACAATGAGCAGTTCTTC
J gene: TRBJ1-1; V gene: TRBV5-4; D gene: -; CDR3 length: 15; clone size: -; CDR3 protein: CASSLAGSLNTEAFF; CDR3 DNA: TGTGCCAGCAGCTTGGCAGGGTCTTTGAACACTGAAGCTTTCTTT
J gene: TRBJ2-1; V gene: TRBV2; D gene: -; CDR3 length: 13; clone size: -; CDR3 protein: CASSVRGYNEQFF; CDR3 DNA: TGTGCCAGCAGTGTTAGAGGATACAATGAGCAGTTCTTC
J gene: TRBJ1-1; V gene: TRBV5-1; D gene: -; CDR3 length: 17; clone size: -; CDR3 protein: CASSLAGGPGGRDEAFF; CDR3 DNA: TGCGCCAGCAGCTTGGCCGGGGGGCCCGGGGGGCGAGATGAAGCTTTCTTT
J gene: TRBJ2-6; V gene: TRBV5-1; D gene: TRBD2; CDR3 length: 19; clone size: -; CDR3 protein: CASSLVRTSGLSGANVLTF; CDR3 DNA: TGCGCCAGCAGCTTGGTGCGGACTAGCGGACTCTCTGGGGCCAACGTCCTGACTTTC
J gene: TRBJ1-3; V gene: TRBV6-6; D gene: TRBD1; CDR3 length: 14; clone size: -; CDR3 protein: CASSQSGGGNTIYF; CDR3 DNA: TGTGCCAGCAGTCAGTCAGGGGGTGGAAACACCATATATTTT
J gene: TRBJ1-5; V gene: TRBV9; D gene: TRBD1; CDR3 length: 14; clone size: -; CDR3 protein: CASSVGTGGQPQHF; CDR3 DNA: TGTGCCAGCAGCGTAGGGACAGGGGGTCAGCCCCAGCATTTT
J gene: TRBJ1-5; V gene: TRBV3-1/TRBV3-2; D gene: -; CDR3 length: 14; clone size: -; CDR3 protein: CASSHDNSGRTQHF; CDR3 DNA: TGTGCCAGCAGCCACGACAACTCAGGGAGGACCCAGCATTTT
J gene: TRBJ1-6; V gene: TRBV10-2; D gene: -; CDR3 length: 15; clone size: few; CDR3 protein: CASSESRTENSPLHF; CDR3 DNA: TGCGCCAGCAGTGAGTCTCGGACAGAAAATTCACCCCTCCACTTT
J gene: TRBJ1-1; V gene: TRBV11-2; D gene: TRBD1; CDR3 length: 17; clone size: -; CDR3 protein: CASSLLWAGGTNTEAFF; CDR3 DNA: TGTGCCAGCAGCTTATTATGGGCAGGGGGAACGAACACTGAAGCTTTCTTT
J gene: TRBJ1-5; V gene: TRBV12-3/TRBV12-4; D gene: -; CDR3 length: 13; clone size: few; CDR3 protein: CASSFGDHQPQHF; CDR3 DNA: TGTGCCAGCAGTTTCGGAGATCATCAGCCCCAGCATTTT
J gene: TRBJ1-6; V gene: TRBV12-5; D gene: -; CDR3 length: 14; clone size: -; CDR3 protein: CASGLGQNHSPLHF; CDR3 DNA: TGTGCTAGTGGTTTGGGCCAGAATCATTCACCCCTCCACTTT
J gene: TRBJ1-4; V gene: TRBV25-1; D gene: -; CDR3 length: 17; clone size: -; CDR3 protein: CASSNGGSGLANEKLFF; CDR3 DNA: TGTGCCAGCAGTAACGGGGGATCAGGGTTGGCTAATGAAAAACTGTTTTTT
J gene: TRBJ1-1; V gene: TRBV2; D gene: -; CDR3 length: 14; clone size: -; CDR3 protein: CASSVNRGGTEAFF; CDR3 DNA: TGTGCCAGCAGTGTAAATAGAGGGGGCACTGAAGCTTTCTTT
J gene: TRBJ2-6; V gene: TRBV5-4; D gene: TRBD2; CDR3 length: 19; clone size: -; CDR3 protein: CASSKGLAGGSTGANVLTF; CDR3 DNA: TGTGCCAGCAGCAAGGGACTAGCGGGAGGAAGCACTGGGGCCAACGTCCTGACTTTC
J gene: TRBJ1-3; V gene: TRBV18; D gene: -; CDR3 length: 16; clone size: -; CDR3 protein: CASSPIPAGSGNTIYF; CDR3 DNA: TGTGCCAGCTCCCCGATTCCAGCAGGCTCTGGAAACACCATATATTTT
J gene: TRBJ1-2; V gene: TRBV5-1; D gene: -; CDR3 length: 12; clone size: -; CDR3 protein: CASSLFSSGYTF; CDR3 DNA: TGCGCCAGCAGCTTGTTCTCGAGTGGCTACACCTTC
J gene: TRBJ2-1; V gene: TRBV19; D gene: TRBD2; CDR3 length: 15; clone size: -; CDR3 protein: CASSIGGRAVNEQFF; CDR3 DNA: TGTGCCAGTAGTATCGGTGGGAGGGCCGTCAATGAGCAGTTCTTC
J gene: TRBJ2-5; V gene: TRBV18; D gene: -; CDR3 length: 13; clone size: -; CDR3 protein: CASSPAGQETQYF; CDR3 DNA: TGTGCCAGCTCACCCGCAGGCCAAGAGACCCAGTACTTC
J gene: TRBJ2-5; V gene: TRBV28; D gene: -; CDR3 length: 14; clone size: -; CDR3 protein: CASSFGGARVGQYF; CDR3 DNA: TGTGCCAGCAGTTTTGGAGGAGCCCGGGTTGGCCAGTACTTC
J gene: TRBJ2-3; V gene: TRBV27; D gene: TRBD1; CDR3 length: 13; clone size: -; CDR3 protein: CASRTGVMNTQYF; CDR3 DNA: TGTGCCAGCAGGACAGGGGTTATGAATACGCAGTATTTT
J gene: TRBJ2-3; V gene: TRBV6-5; D gene: -; CDR3 length: 15; clone size: -; CDR3 protein: CASRSWDAGTDTQYF; CDR3 DNA: TGTGCCAGCAGGTCGTGGGATGCGGGGACAGATACGCAGTATTTT
J gene: TRBJ2-4; V gene: TRBV20-1; D gene: TRBD1; CDR3 length: 18; clone size: -; CDR3 protein: CSASPGQGALKAKNIQYF; CDR3 DNA: TGCAGTGCTAGTCCGGGACAGGGGGCGTTGAAAGCCAAAAACATTCAGTACTTC
J gene: TRBJ1-1; V gene: TRBV20-1; D gene: TRBD1; CDR3 length: 16; clone size: -; CDR3 protein: CSASWDRAGLREQAFF; CDR3 DNA: TGCAGTGCTAGTTGGGACAGGGCCGGCCTCCGAGAGCAAGCTTTCTTT